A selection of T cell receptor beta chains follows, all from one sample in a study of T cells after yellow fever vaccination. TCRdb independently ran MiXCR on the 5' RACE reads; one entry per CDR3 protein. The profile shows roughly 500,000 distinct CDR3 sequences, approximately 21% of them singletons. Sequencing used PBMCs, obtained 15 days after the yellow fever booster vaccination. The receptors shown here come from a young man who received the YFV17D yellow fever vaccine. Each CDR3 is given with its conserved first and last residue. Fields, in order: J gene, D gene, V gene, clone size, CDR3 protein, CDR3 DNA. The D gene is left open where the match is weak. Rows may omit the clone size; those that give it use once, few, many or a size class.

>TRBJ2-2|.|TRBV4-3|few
CASSHSGPRTGELFF
TGCGCCAGCAGCCACAGCGGGCCTCGCACCGGGGAGCTGTTTTTT
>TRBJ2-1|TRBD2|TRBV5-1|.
CASRMLAGGGNEQFF
TGCGCCAGCAGAATGCTAGCGGGAGGGGGCAATGAGCAGTTCTTC
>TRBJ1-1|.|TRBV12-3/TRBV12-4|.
CASSLDTPSLEAFF
TGTGCCAGCAGCCTAGACACACCTAGCCTTGAAGCTTTCTTT
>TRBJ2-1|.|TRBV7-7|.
CASSLEGTVNEQFF
TGTGCTAGCAGCTTAGAGGGAACAGTGAATGAGCAGTTCTTC
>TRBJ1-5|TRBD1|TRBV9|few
CASSVVPLTGANQPQHF
TGTGCCAGCAGCGTAGTTCCCCTAACAGGGGCTAATCAGCCCCAGCATTTT
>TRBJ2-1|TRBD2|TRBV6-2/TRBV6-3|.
CASSYAAGGEQFF
TGTGCCAGCAGTTACGCGGCGGGGGGTGAGCAGTTCTTC
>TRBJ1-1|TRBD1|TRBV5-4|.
CASSPGQGARAFF
TGTGCCAGCAGCCCGGGACAGGGGGCGAGGGCTTTCTTT
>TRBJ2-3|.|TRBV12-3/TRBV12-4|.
CASSFTDTDTQYF
TGTGCCAGCAGTTTTACCGACACAGATACGCAGTATTTT
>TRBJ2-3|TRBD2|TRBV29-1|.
CSVDQLAGGPSDTQYF
TGCAGCGTTGACCAACTAGCGGGAGGGCCTTCAGATACGCAGTATTTT
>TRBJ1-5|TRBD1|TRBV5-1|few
CASSRTGRGNQPQHF
TGCGCCAGCAGCCGGACAGGGAGGGGGAATCAGCCCCAGCATTTT
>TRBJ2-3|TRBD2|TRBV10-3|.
CAISEGGLAGEYF
TGTGCCATCAGTGAAGGTGGACTAGCGGGAGAGTATTTT
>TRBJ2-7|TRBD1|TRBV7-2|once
CASSSRGQGVKQYF
TGTGCCAGCAGCTCACGGGGACAGGGGGTCAAGCAGTACTTC
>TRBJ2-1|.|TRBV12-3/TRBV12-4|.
CASTPGPNSYNEQFF
TGTGCCAGCACCCCAGGGCCTAACTCCTACAATGAGCAGTTCTTC
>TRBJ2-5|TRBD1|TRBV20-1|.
CSARVKQGGRTQYF
TGCAGTGCTAGAGTTAAACAGGGGGGTCGGACCCAGTACTTC
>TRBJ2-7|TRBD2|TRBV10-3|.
CAMGGGTEQYF
TGTGCCATGGGCGGGGGAACCGAGCAGTACTTC
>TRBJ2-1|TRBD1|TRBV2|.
CAITGASYNEQFF
TGTGCCATTACAGGGGCCTCCTACAATGAGCAGTTCTTC
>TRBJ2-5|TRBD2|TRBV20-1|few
CSASASSGVETQYF
TGCAGTGCTAGTGCAAGTAGCGGGGTGGAGACCCAGTACTTC
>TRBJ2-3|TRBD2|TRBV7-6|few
CASSFSGRPDTQYF
TGTGCCAGCAGCTTTAGCGGGAGACCAGATACGCAGTATTTT
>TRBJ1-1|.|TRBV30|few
CAWSVRGGTEAFF
TGTGCCTGGAGTGTTAGGGGAGGCACTGAAGCTTTCTTT
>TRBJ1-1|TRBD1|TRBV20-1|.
CSARHRGRTEAFF
TGCAGTGCTAGGCACAGGGGGAGGACTGAAGCTTTCTTT
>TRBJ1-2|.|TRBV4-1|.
CASSQETRGYGYTF
TGCGCCAGCAGCCAAGAAACAAGGGGCTATGGCTACACCTTC
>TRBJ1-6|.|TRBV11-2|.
CASSFASRRNSPLHF
TGTGCCAGCAGCTTTGCTTCAAGGCGGAATTCACCCCTCCACTTT
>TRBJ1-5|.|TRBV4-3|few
CASSQDALDSNQPQHF
TGCGCCAGCAGCCAAGATGCCCTCGATAGCAATCAGCCCCAGCATTTT
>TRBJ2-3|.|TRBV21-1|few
CASGGVLADLSSDTQYF
TGTGCCAGCGGGGGGGTTCTAGCAGACTTATCTTCAGATACGCAGTATTTT
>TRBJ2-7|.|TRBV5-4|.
CASSDPGRTPYEQYF
TGTGCCAGCAGCGATCCCGGCAGGACCCCTTACGAGCAGTACTTC
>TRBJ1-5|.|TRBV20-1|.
CSARAGGAGQPQHF
TGCAGTGCTAGAGCGGGGGGCGCCGGCCAGCCCCAGCATTTT
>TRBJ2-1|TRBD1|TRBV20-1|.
CSASPVTGDYEQFF
TGCAGTGCTAGCCCGGTGACAGGGGACTATGAGCAGTTCTTC
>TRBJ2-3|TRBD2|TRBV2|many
CASIRTSGSDTQYF
TGTGCCAGCATCAGGACTAGCGGGAGCGATACGCAGTATTTT
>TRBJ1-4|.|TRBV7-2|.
CASSRDFSEKLFF
TGTGCCAGCAGCCGGGACTTCAGTGAAAAACTGTTTTTT
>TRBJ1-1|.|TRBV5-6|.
CASSSGSKAEAFF
TGTGCCAGCAGCTCCGGATCTAAGGCTGAAGCTTTCTTT
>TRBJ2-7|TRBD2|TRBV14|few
CASSQDHETSGSGHEQYF
TGTGCCAGCAGCCAAGATCATGAGACTAGCGGGAGTGGGCACGAGCAGTACTTC